These 24 T cell receptor beta chains were all obtained from the same sample, sequenced in a study of T cell repertoires in cytomegalovirus infection. TCRdb processed the reads anew with MiXCR; each CDR3 protein has one entry. The repertoire has around 630,000 distinct CDR3 sequences, approximately 24% of them found once; the top ten carry under 8.5%. Sequenced: CD8+ T cells from PBMCs. The receptors stem from a human donor in good health (CMV status not recorded). Some clones in this sample may be carry-over from other donors' samples.

This clonotype was recorded at least ten times. The chain uses TRBV6-2 or TRBV6-3 and TRBJ2-3, with D perhaps TRBD1 or TRBD2 (5 bases each). The CDR3 totals 14 residues. Germline V gene data show CDR1 as MNHEY and CDR2 as SVGEGT. The V end lost 10 bases, the J end lost 6 bases, and 20 bases lay between the germline ends. CDR3 DNA sequence: TGTGCCACCTATCGGGGCTCCGGTTTGGATACGCAGTATTTT. Translation: CATYRGSGLDTQYF.

Notes on this clonotype: One junction end disagrees with the germline gene, perhaps due to a read error. V is TRBV25-1 and J is TRBJ1-6, with a tentative D call TRBD1 (6 bases). Germline V gene lookup returns CDR1 MGHDK and CDR2 SYGVNS. The CDR3 spans 15 residues. The CDR3 is CANSTRQDYNSPLHF. In DNA, the CDR3 is TGTGCCAACAGTACCAGACAGGACTATAATTCACCCCTCCACTTT.

This clonotype was seen a handful of times. V is TRBV28 and J is TRBJ2-1; the D gene is possibly TRBD1 (6 bases). Germline V gene lookup returns CDR1 MDHEN and CDR2 SYDVKM. The V and J ends lost 5 bases and 6 bases respectively, with 14 bases between them. This CDR3 is built from 14 residues. Here the CDR3 reads CASSQSGGLNEQFF. The CDR3 bases are TGTGCCAGCAGTCAATCTGGGGGCCTCAATGAGCAGTTCTTC.

This rearrangement joins TRBV5-8 to TRBJ1-4; D not resolved. The germline gives CDR1 SGHTS, CDR2 YDEGEE. This CDR3 has 12 residues. Trimming pared 1 base from V and 5 bases from J, leaving 3 bases between. The CDR3 here is CASSLLNEKLFF. The CDR3, as DNA: TGTGCCAGCAGCTTGTTAAATGAAAAACTGTTTTTT. The full variable domain, in which reference TRBV5-8 and TRBJ1-4 provide the parts outside the CDR3, is EAGVTQSPTHLIKTRGQQATLRCSPISGHTSVYWYQQALGLGLQFLLWYDEGEERNRGNFPPRFSGRQFPNYSSELNVNALELEDSALYLCASSLLNEKLFFGSGTQLSVL.

The CDR3 DNA reads TGTGCCAGTATGATGCGAGAAGTTAGCAATCAGCCCCAGCATTTT. Residues: CASMMREVSNQPQHF. This chain uses TRBV19 with TRBJ1-5; no firm D call. CDR3 length equals 15 residues. Germline V gene data show CDR1 as LNHDA and CDR2 as SQIVND (reference sequence). Trimming removed 7 bases at V and 0 bases at J, with 13 bases between.

This clonotype was detected a few times. The rearrangement links TRBV7-9 to TRBJ1-2; tentatively, D is TRBD1 (5 bases). In germline, CDR1 is SEHNR, CDR2 FQNEAQ (reference sequence). CDR3 length equals 15 residues. V lost 1 base to trimming and J lost 6 bases, with 15 bases between them. The CDR3, as DNA: TGTGCCAGCAGCTTAGGCCCTACGGGGACTAATGGCTACACCTTC. Its translation is CASSLGPTGTNGYTF.

This clonotype was detected only a few times. J is TRBJ1-5 and V is TRBV6-2 or TRBV6-3; D is perhaps TRBD1 (6 bases). CDR3 size: 17 residues. Germline-derived CDR1 and CDR2 are MNHEY and SVGEGT. Trimming took 4 bases from V and 0 from J, leaving 16 bases between them. CDR3 bases: TGTGCCAGCAGTTCACAGGGAATCCCGTATAGCAATCAGCCCCAGCATTTT. This codes for CASSSQGIPYSNQPQHF.

The V call is TRBV7-9, the J call TRBJ2-3; D might be TRBD1 (5 bases). Trimming removed 6 bases at V and 2 bases at J, with 15 bases between. This CDR3 is built from 15 residues. Germline CDR1 reads SEHNR; CDR2 reads FQNEAQ (reference sequence). This chain's CDR3 is CASSPGYLDTDTQYF. The CDR3 region has the DNA TGTGCCAGCAGTCCAGGGTATTTAGACACAGATACGCAGTATTTT. The full variable domain, rest sourced from reference TRBV7-9 and TRBJ2-3, is DTGVSQNPRHKITKRGQNVTFRCDPISEHNRLYWYRQTLGQGPEFLTYFQNEAQLEKSRLLSDRFSAERPKGSFSTLEIQRTEQGDSAMYLCASSPGYLDTDTQYFGPGTRLTVL.

The gene calls are TRBV27 and TRBJ2-7; D is unresolved. Germline CDR1 is MNHEY and CDR2 is SMNVEV (reference sequence). This CDR3 contains 14 residues. The ends were cut back, 6 bases at V and 2 bases at J, with 14 bases in the middle. CDR3 residues: CASSLSPSTYEQYV. The DNA of the CDR3 is TGTGCCAGCAGCCTTTCCCCGTCAACCTACGAGCAGTACGTC.

CDR3 DNA: TGTGCCAGCAGTTTATTATCACCCGCGGGTCAAGGGGTCCAGTACTTC. Translated: CASSLLSPAGQGVQYF. The rearrangement uses TRBV28 and TRBJ2-5; D assignment may be TRBD1 or TRBD2 (5 bases each). V lost 1 base and J 10 bases, leaving 22 bases between the germline ends. The CDR3 length is 16 residues. From germline, CDR1 is MDHEN and CDR2 SYDVKM.

The chain recombines TRBV27 with TRBJ2-2; a possible D gene is TRBD2 (6 bases). CDR1 and CDR2 (germline): MNHEY, SMNVEV (reference sequence). This CDR3 spans 16 amino acids. Trimming took 7 bases from V and 7 from J, leaving 22 bases between them. The CDR3 reads CASTPQAIWGLGELFF. The CDR3 bases are TGTGCCAGCACCCCGCAGGCGATCTGGGGACTCGGGGAGCTGTTTTTT.

The rearrangement joins TRBV20-1 to TRBJ2-2; no definite D call. V gave up 2 bases and J gave up 5 bases, with 12 bases separating them. The CDR3 has 14 residues. In germline, CDR1 is DFQATT, CDR2 SNEGSKA (reference sequence). CDR3 nucleotides: TGCAGTGCTAGAATACACAGAGAGACCGGGGAGCTGTTTTTT. It yields the protein CSARIHRETGELFF.

This chain uses TRBV7-9 with TRBJ2-4; D call uncertain. The ends were cut back, 6 bases at V and 9 bases at J, with 12 bases in the middle. The CDR3 sequence is 12 residues long. Germline V gene data show CDR1 as SEHNR and CDR2 as FQNEAQ (reference sequence). CDR3 sequence reads: CASSSELGIQYF. The CDR3 nucleotides are TGTGCCAGCAGTTCGGAGTTGGGCATTCAGTACTTC.

In this sample, this clonotype turned up a few times. This chain joins TRBV5-1 and TRBJ2-5; weak D call: TRBD2 (6 bases). Germline values: CDR1 SGHRS, CDR2 YFSETQ. This CDR3 region has 15 residues. V was shortened by 1 base and J by 4 bases, with 14 bases between the two germline ends. DNA of the CDR3: TGCGCCAGCAGCTTGAGGGGCAGGGAGGTAGAGACCCAGTACTTC. Translating it yields CASSLRGREVETQYF.

This clonotype has ten or more counts. V usage is TRBV11-1 and J usage is TRBJ2-2; D is unresolved. The CDR3 extends over 16 amino acids. Trimming stripped 1 base from V and 4 bases from J, with 13 bases between. Germline-derived CDR1 and CDR2 are SGHAT and FQDESV (reference sequence). The CDR3 DNA reads TGTGCCAGCAGCTTAGAATCGCTCGAGGCCACCGGGGAGCTGTTTTTT. It encodes CASSLESLEATGELFF.

The chain is built from TRBV7-9 and TRBJ1-2; possible D gene TRBD1, 6 bases. The V gene's germline CDR1 is SEHNR and CDR2 FQNEAQ (reference sequence). Trimming took 7 bases from V and 8 from J, leaving 14 bases between them. The CDR3 covers 12 residues. CDR3 sequence: CASTLAGAGYTF. The CDR3 DNA reads as TGTGCCAGCACCCTCGCGGGGGCAGGCTACACCTTC.

In this sample, this clonotype turned up a few times. This chain connects TRBV2 to TRBJ1-4; D remains ambiguous. The CDR3 length is 14 residues. The V end was cut by 3 bases, the J end by 2 bases, with 7 bases between. Germline loops: CDR1 SNHLY, CDR2 FYNNEI. CDR3 residues: CASSDPRTNEKLFF. The CDR3 DNA reads TGTGCCAGCAGTGATCCGAGGACTAATGAAAAACTGTTTTTT.

The chain's CDR3 is CASSQQAGATDTQYF. In nucleotides, the CDR3 is TGCGCCAGCAGCCAACAAGCGGGGGCCACAGATACGCAGTATTTT. The chain couples TRBV4-1 to TRBJ2-3; TRBD2 aligns across 8 bases. The trim removed 2 bases at V and 2 bases at J, leaving 3 bases unmatched. This CDR3 is built from 15 residues. Germline CDR1 and CDR2: MGHRA and YSYEKL.

There are a few counts of this clonotype. The chain joins TRBV5-1 to TRBJ2-5, with 11 positions matching TRBD2. CDR1 is SGHRS, CDR2 YFSETQ, per germline. This CDR3 has 14 residues. The V segment lost 7 bases and the J segment 5 bases; nucleotides outside the gene matches: 7. CDR3 in DNA: TGCGCCAGCCGACTAGCGGGGCGTCAGGAGACCCAGTACTTC. This encodes CASRLAGRQETQYF. The full variable domain, rest sourced from reference TRBV5-1 and TRBJ2-5, is KAGVTQTPRYLIKTRGQQVTLSCSPISGHRSVSWYQQTPGQGLQFLFEYFSETQRNKGNFPGRFSGRQFSNSRSEMNVSTLELGDSALYLCASRLAGRQETQYFGPGTRLLVL.

This clonotype was recorded a few times. The chain has TRBV5-5 and TRBJ2-2; possible D gene TRBD2, 6 bases. The germline gives CDR1 SGHKS, CDR2 YYEKEE (reference sequence). Deletions cut 0 bases from V and 5 bases from J, with 11 bases between. This CDR3 region has 15 residues. The CDR3 nucleotides are TGTGCCAGCAGCTTGGAACTAGCCTTGACCGGGGAGCTGTTTTTT. The encoded protein is CASSLELALTGELFF. The full variable domain, completed using reference TRBV5-5 and TRBJ2-2, is DAGVTQSPTHLIKTRGQQVTLRCSPISGHKSVSWYQQVLGQGPQFIFQYYEKEERGRGNFPDRFSARQFPNYSSELNVNALLLGDSALYLCASSLELALTGELFFGEGSRLTVL.

As concerns this clonotype: Relative to the germline gene, one junction end is altered; a read error may explain this. The chain employs TRBV25-1 and TRBJ1-1, with 9 bases aligning to TRBD1. Germline V CDR1 and CDR2: MGHDK, SYGVNS. This CDR3 spans 14 amino acids. The CDR3 nucleotides are TGTACCAGCAAGAAACAGGGGGCAAAGACTGAAGCTTTCTTT. It yields the protein CTSKKQGAKTEAFF.

This clonotype showed up many times. V gene TRBV7-2 combines with J gene TRBJ2-3; 13 bases match TRBD2. The junction had 6 bases not matched to a gene; V was cut back by 3 bases and J by 0 bases. The CDR3 extends over 18 amino acids. Germline assignment: CDR1 SGHTA and CDR2 FQGNSA. The DNA for the CDR3 is TGTGCCAGCAGCTTTACTAGCGGGGGGGCGAGGAGCACAGATACGCAGTATTTT. Protein product: CASSFTSGGARSTDTQYF.

This chain links TRBV28 with TRBJ2-3, with D hard to call. CDR3 length equals 15 residues. V dropped 2 bases and J dropped 6 bases, with 15 bases sitting between them. Germline CDR1 reads MDHEN; CDR2 reads SYDVKM. CDR3 sequence (DNA): TGTGCCAGCAGTTTAGCCAGGCCCACACAGGATACGCAGTATTTT. Amino acids: CASSLARPTQDTQYF.

The chain recombines TRBV12-3 or TRBV12-4 with TRBJ2-2; 7 bases match TRBD2. Losses at the gene ends were 6 bases for V and 1 base for J; bases not matched to a gene: 5. The CDR3 runs to 15 residues. The DNA for the CDR3 is TGTGCCAGCAGCCCCGGGACTAAGAACACCGGGGAGCTGTTTTTT. Amino acids: CASSPGTKNTGELFF.